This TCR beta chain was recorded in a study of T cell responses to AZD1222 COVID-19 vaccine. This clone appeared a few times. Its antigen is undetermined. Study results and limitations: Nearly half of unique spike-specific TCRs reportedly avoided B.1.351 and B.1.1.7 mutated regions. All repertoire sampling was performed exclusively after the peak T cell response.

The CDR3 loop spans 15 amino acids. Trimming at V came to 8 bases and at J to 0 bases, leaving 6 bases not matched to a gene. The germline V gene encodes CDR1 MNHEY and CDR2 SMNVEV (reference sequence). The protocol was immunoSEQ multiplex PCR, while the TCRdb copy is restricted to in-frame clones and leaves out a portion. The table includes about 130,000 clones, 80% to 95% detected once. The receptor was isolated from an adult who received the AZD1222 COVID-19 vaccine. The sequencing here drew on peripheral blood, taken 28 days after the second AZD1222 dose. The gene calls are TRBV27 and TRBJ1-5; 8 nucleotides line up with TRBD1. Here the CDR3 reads CASRRTGTSNQPQHF. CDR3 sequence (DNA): TGTGCCAGCCGCCGGACAGGGACTAGCAATCAGCCCCAGCATTTT.